The following is a T cell receptor (delta chain) sequence with its context. This likely reflects a read error, since a far larger clone is one base away. Other DNA sequences of this sample code for an identical CDR3. This specimen comes from a study of γδ T cells in repeated Plasmodium falciparum infection. In the study overall: The natural-infection arm compared Malian children under seasonal malaria with matched Australian children.

TRG and TRD sequences were obtained from every sorted gammadelta sample. TCRdb ran CATT on the multiplex PCR reads. Among some 100,000 delta-chain clones listed, over 1.3% were seen once. This sequence originates from a pool of human donors (malaria-infected and uninfected, not separated). Sequenced: gamma-delta T cells from blood.

The CDR3 protein is CACDTTSSWDTRQMFF. DNA of the CDR3: TGTGCCTGCGACACAACCAGCTCCTGGGACACCCGACAGATGTTTTTC. The rearrangement joins TRDV2 to TRDJ3; no clear D. Here the J gene was assigned by germline matching of the DNA, as TCRdb has none. This CDR3 has 16 residues. Germline CDR1 reads GEAIGNYY; CDR2 reads EKD.